This T cell receptor beta chain derives from a study of OX40 agonist ivuxolimab in advanced cancers. Study in general: The treatment was a fully human IgG2 OX40 agonist, ivuxolimab. The dose-escalation cohort was around 83% male, with a mean age of around 54 years, ranging about 23 to 79. Three patients had partial responses: one hepatocellular carcinoma, two cutaneous melanoma.

To note about this clone: Its antigen is unidentified.

Whole-study findings and limits: With doses of 0.1-3.0 mg/kg, partial responders showed among the lowest clonal expansion.

CDR1 LNHDA and CDR2 SQIVND come from the germline V gene (reference sequence). Unmatched junction bases numbered 2, after V lost 4 bases and J lost 4 bases. CDR3 length equals 14 residues. The data were produced by immunoSEQ multiplex PCR, yet TCRdb's version contains in-frame clones alone and is incomplete. Found here are 40,000 to 45,000 clones, around 87% of them singletons; the top ten hold 4.7%. The sequencing here drew on CD4+ or CD8+ T cells sorted from blood, taken in a trial of the OX40 agonist ivuxolimab. The chain is built from TRBV19 and TRBJ2-3; 10 nucleotides line up with TRBD1. The clonotype originates from an adult with an advanced solid tumor such as melanoma, head and neck, liver or kidney cancer. CDR3 region: CASSTTGGPDTQYF. DNA for the CDR3: TGTGCCAGTAGTACGACAGGGGGCCCAGATACGCAGTATTTT.